These T cell receptor beta chains were read from a single sample in a study of blood T cell repertoires in COVID-19. TCRdb's table, derived via immunoSEQ multiplex PCR, lists solely in-frame clones and lacks some. The sample contains 200,000 to 300,000 clones, about 87% of which appear only once. The specimen sequenced was peripheral blood. These receptors originate from a man aged 60 to 69 who had recovered from COVID-19. CDR3s include the opening cysteine and the closing phenylalanine or tryptophan. Fields, in order: D gene, clone size, V gene, J gene, CDR3 protein, CDR3 DNA. The D gene is left open where the match is weak. Size values are once, few and many counts, or a class for expanded clones, and some rows have none.

-	-	TRBV10-1	TRBJ1-3	CASGELDSGNTIYF	TGCGCCAGCGGGGAACTAGACTCTGGAAACACCATATATTTT
TRBD2	once	TRBV6-5	TRBJ2-3	CASSWTSGSSDTQYF	TGTGCCAGCAGTTGGACTAGCGGGTCGTCAGATACGCAGTATTTT
-	-	TRBV10-2	TRBJ1-3	CASSESFEISGNTIYF	TGCGCCAGCAGTGAGTCGTTTGAGATCTCTGGAAACACCATATATTTT
-	-	TRBV29-1	TRBJ1-1	CSVAGQGHTEAFF	TGCAGCGTTGCCGGGCAGGGGCACACTGAAGCTTTCTTT
-	-	TRBV21-1	TRBJ2-4	CASSARRCRGLAKNIQYF	TGTGCCAGCAGCGCTAGACGCTGCAGGGGGCTGGCCAAAAACATTCAGTACTTC
TRBD1	-	TRBV6-5	TRBJ1-6	CASSTGVNNSPLHF	TGTGCCAGCAGCACAGGGGTAAATAATTCACCCCTCCACTTT
TRBD1	once	TRBV6-5	TRBJ1-1	CAAQDRGSVTEAFF	TGTGCCGCCCAGGACAGGGGATCGGTCACTGAAGCTTTCTTT
-	-	TRBV19	TRBJ2-7	CASSPTDNYEQYF	TGTGCCAGTAGTCCGACAGATAACTACGAGCAGTACTTC
-	-	TRBV6-5	TRBJ1-1	CASTQSQGYTEAFF	TGTGCCAGCACCCAATCCCAGGGGTACACTGAAGCTTTCTTT
TRBD1	-	TRBV19	TRBJ2-7	CASSDRGGPYEQYF	TGTGCCAGTAGTGACAGGGGAGGCCCCTACGAGCAGTACTTC
TRBD2	few	TRBV9	TRBJ2-3	CASTVGGSTDTQYF	TGTGCCAGCACGGTGGGGGGGAGCACAGATACGCAGTATTTT
TRBD1	once	TRBV6-5	TRBJ2-1	CASTDRGTYNEQFF	TGTGCCAGCACAGACAGGGGGACATACAATGAGCAGTTCTTC
TRBD1	-	TRBV5-1	TRBJ1-2	CASSLLGQGAWGYGYTF	TGCGCCAGCAGCTTGTTGGGACAGGGGGCCTGGGGCTATGGCTACACCTTC
-	-	TRBV5-5	TRBJ2-5	CASSLVPAQETQYF	TGTGCCAGCAGCTTGGTGCCCGCGCAAGAGACCCAGTACTTC
TRBD1	-	TRBV5-1	TRBJ1-5	CASRAGQGIGQPQHF	TGCGCCAGCAGGGCCGGACAGGGTATCGGTCAGCCCCAGCATTTT
TRBD1	-	TRBV29-1	TRBJ2-3	CSGGTGSTDTQYF	TGCAGCGGAGGGACAGGGAGCACAGATACGCAGTATTTT
-	-	TRBV5-1	TRBJ1-3	CASSLESSGNTIYF	TGCGCCAGCAGCTTGGAGAGCTCTGGAAACACCATATATTTT